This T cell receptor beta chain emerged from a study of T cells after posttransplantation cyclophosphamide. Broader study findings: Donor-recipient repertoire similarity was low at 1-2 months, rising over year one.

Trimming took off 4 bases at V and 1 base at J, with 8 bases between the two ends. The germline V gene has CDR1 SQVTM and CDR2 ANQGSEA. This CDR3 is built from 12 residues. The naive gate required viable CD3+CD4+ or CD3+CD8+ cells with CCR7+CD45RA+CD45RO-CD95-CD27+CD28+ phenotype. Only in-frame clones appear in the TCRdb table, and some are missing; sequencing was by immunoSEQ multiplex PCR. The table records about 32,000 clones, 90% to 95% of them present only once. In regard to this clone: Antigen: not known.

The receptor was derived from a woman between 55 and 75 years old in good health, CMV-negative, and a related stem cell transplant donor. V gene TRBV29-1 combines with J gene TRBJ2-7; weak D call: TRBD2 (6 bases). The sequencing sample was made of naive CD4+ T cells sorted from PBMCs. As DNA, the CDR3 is TGCAGCGTTGTACGGGGGTCCTACGAGCAGTACTTC. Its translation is CSVVRGSYEQYF.